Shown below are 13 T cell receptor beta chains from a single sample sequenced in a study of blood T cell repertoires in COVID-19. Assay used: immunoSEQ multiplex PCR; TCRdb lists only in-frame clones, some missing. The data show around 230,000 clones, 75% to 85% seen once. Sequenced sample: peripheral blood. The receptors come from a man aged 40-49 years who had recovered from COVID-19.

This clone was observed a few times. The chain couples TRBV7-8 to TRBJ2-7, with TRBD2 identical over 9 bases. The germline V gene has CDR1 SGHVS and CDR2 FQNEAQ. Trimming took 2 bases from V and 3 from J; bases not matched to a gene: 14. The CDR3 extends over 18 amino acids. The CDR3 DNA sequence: TGTGCCAGCAGCTTAAGAAGTCTAGCGGGGCTTAATGACTACGAGCAGTACTTC. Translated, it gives CASSLRSLAGLNDYEQYF.

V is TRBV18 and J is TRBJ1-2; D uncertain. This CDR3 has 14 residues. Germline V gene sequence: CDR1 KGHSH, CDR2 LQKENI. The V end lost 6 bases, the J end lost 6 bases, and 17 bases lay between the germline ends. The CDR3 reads CASSPSEISDGYTF. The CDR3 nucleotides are TGTGCCAGCTCCCCCTCCGAGATAAGCGATGGCTACACCTTC.

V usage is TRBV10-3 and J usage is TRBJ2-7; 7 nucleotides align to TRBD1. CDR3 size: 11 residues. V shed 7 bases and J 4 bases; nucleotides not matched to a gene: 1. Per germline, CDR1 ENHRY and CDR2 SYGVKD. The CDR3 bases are TGTGCCATCACGGACAGGTACGAGCAGTACTTC. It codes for CAITDRYEQYF.

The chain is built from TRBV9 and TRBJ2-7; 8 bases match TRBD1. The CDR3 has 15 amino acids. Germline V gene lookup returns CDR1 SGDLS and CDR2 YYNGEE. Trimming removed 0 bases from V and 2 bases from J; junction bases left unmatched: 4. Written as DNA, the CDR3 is TGTGCCAGCAGCGTAGGACAGGGGACAACCTACGAGCAGTACTTC. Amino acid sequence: CASSVGQGTTYEQYF.

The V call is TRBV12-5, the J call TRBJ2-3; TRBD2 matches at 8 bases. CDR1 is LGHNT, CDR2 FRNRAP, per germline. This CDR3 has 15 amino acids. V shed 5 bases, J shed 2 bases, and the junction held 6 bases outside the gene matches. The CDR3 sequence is CASGGSGGNTDTQYF. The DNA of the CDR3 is TGTGCTAGTGGTGGGAGCGGGGGTAACACAGATACGCAGTATTTT.

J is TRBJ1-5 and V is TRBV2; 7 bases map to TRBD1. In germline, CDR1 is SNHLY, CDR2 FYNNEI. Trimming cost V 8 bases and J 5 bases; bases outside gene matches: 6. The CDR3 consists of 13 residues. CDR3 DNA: TGTGCCAGCCGAGACAGGGCCGATCAGCCCCAGCATTTT. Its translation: CASRDRADQPQHF.

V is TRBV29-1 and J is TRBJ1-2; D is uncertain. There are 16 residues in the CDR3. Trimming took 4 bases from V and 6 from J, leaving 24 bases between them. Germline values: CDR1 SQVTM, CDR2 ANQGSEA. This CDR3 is CSVGSLFVEGSDGYTF. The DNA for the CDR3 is TGCAGCGTTGGTTCCTTGTTTGTGGAGGGAAGCGATGGCTACACCTTC.

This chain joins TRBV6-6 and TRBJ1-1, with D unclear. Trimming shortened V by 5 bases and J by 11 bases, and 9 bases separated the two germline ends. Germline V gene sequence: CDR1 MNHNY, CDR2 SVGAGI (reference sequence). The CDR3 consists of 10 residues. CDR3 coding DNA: TGTGCCAGCAGTACTAACGTGGCTTTCTTT. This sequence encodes CASSTNVAFF.

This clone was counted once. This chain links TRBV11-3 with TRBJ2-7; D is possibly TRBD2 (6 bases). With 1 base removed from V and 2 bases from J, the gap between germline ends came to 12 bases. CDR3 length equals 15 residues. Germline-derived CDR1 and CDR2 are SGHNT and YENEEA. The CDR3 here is CASSLARDSTYEQYF. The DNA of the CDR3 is TGTGCCAGCAGCTTAGCCCGGGACTCCACCTACGAGCAGTACTTC.

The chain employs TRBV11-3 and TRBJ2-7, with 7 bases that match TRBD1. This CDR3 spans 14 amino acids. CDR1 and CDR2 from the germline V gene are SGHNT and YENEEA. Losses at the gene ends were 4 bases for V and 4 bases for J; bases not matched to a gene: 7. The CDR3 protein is CASSSGTVRYEQYF. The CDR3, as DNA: TGTGCCAGCAGCTCCGGGACAGTCCGATACGAGCAGTACTTC.

The CDR3 protein is CATLGEGPTQYF. The CDR3 bases are TGTGCCACCCTGGGGGAGGGCCCGACCCAGTACTTC. V usage is TRBV6-5 and J usage is TRBJ2-5; 7 bases fit TRBD2. Trimming took 10 bases from V and 7 from J; bases not matched to a gene: 9. Germline-derived CDR1 and CDR2 are MNHEY and SVGAGI. This CDR3 contains 12 residues.

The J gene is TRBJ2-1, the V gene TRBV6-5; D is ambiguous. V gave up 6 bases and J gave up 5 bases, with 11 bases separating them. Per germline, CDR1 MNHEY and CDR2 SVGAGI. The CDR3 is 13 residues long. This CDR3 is CASSNALHNEQFF. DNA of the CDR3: TGTGCCAGCAGCAACGCTCTACACAATGAGCAGTTCTTC.

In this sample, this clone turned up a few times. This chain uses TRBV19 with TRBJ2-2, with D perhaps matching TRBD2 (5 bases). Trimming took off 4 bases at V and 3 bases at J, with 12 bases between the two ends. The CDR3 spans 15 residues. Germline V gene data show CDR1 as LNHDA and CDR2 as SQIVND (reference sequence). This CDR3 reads CASSTRNSDTGELFF. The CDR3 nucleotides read TGTGCCAGTAGTACGCGAAATAGCGACACCGGGGAGCTGTTTTTT.